The next 2 T cell receptor beta chains were all read from a single sample in a study of blood T cell repertoires in COVID-19. Clones were read by immunoSEQ multiplex PCR, and TCRdb kept only the in-frame ones, dropping some. The sample yields some 260,000 clones, around 80% seen once. The sequencing sample was made of PBMCs or T cells enriched from blood (not recorded which). These receptors were obtained from a man aged 25-40 years with acute COVID-19.

V gene TRBV5-5 combines with J gene TRBJ1-4, with a tentative D call TRBD1 (6 bases). Trimming took 0 bases from V and 3 from J, leaving 9 bases between them. The CDR3 is 15 amino acids. Germline values: CDR1 SGHKS, CDR2 YYEKEE (reference sequence). CDR3 in DNA: TGTGCCAGCAGCTTGGCAGGGGCCCCTAATGAAAAACTGTTTTTT. Encoded protein: CASSLAGAPNEKLFF.

V gene TRBV7-6 combines with J gene TRBJ1-1; 10 bases map to TRBD1. CDR1 SGHVS and CDR2 FNYEAQ come from the germline V gene. The CDR3 runs 15 residues. V lost 4 bases and J lost 3; bases outside the gene matches: 5. DNA of the CDR3: TGTGCCAGCAGCTCGGGACAGGGGTCGGACACTGAAGCTTTCTTT. This gives the protein CASSSGQGSDTEAFF.